Shown below are 29 T cell receptor beta chains from a single sample sequenced in a study of blood T cell repertoires in COVID-19. The protocol was immunoSEQ multiplex PCR, while the TCRdb copy is restricted to in-frame clones and leaves out a portion. Altogether 65,000 or so clones are present, 75% to 90% being singletons, with the ten largest covering approximately 15%. The sample taken for sequencing was peripheral blood. These receptor sequences come from a man aged 80 or over with acute or convalescent COVID-19.

The chain uses TRBV5-5 and TRBJ2-2; D not certain. Germline CDR1 reads SGHKS; CDR2 reads YYEKEE (reference sequence). V dropped 0 bases and J dropped 0 bases, with 6 bases sitting between them. This CDR3 comprises 15 residues. Here the CDR3 reads CASSLALSNTGELFF. CDR3 nucleotides: TGTGCCAGCAGCTTGGCTTTATCGAACACCGGGGAGCTGTTTTTT.

J is TRBJ2-3 and V is TRBV6-1, with 10 bases that match TRBD1. This CDR3 contains 17 residues. The ends lost 0 bases at V and 3 bases at J; junction bases unmatched: 6. Germline CDR1 reads MNHNS; CDR2 reads SASEGT. Here the CDR3 reads CASSEATGTGVTDTQYF. DNA of the CDR3: TGTGCCAGCAGTGAAGCCACCGGGACAGGGGTAACAGATACGCAGTATTTT.

This clone came up a few times. The CDR3 DNA reads as TGTGCCAGCAGCTTAGTAGGGGGCAGGAACTATGGCTACACCTTC. This codes for CASSLVGGRNYGYTF. V and J are TRBV7-2 and TRBJ1-2, with TRBD1 matching 7 bases. Germline V gene lookup returns CDR1 SGHTA and CDR2 FQGNSA. The CDR3 is 15 residues long. The trim removed 1 base at V and 2 bases at J, leaving 4 bases unmatched.

The rearrangement joins TRBV28 to TRBJ1-3; D is unclear. Germline CDR1 and CDR2: MDHEN and SYDVKM. The V and J ends lost 7 bases and 1 base respectively, with 17 bases between them. The CDR3 runs 16 residues. This CDR3 is CASKLALISSGNTIYF. Written as DNA, the CDR3 is TGTGCCAGCAAACTAGCCCTGATCTCGTCTGGAAACACCATATATTTT.

The rearrangement links TRBV6-5 to TRBJ1-1; weak D call: TRBD1 (5 bases). This CDR3 is 13 amino acids long. Germline CDR1 and CDR2: MNHEY and SVGAGI. The V end lost 6 bases, the J end lost 1 base, and 9 bases lay between the germline ends. The CDR3 reads CASSITGNTEAFF. DNA for the CDR3: TGTGCCAGCAGCATTACAGGGAACACTGAAGCTTTCTTT.

The rearrangement uses TRBV7-3 and TRBJ2-2, with 7 bases identical to TRBD1. This CDR3 comprises 20 residues. With V trimmed by 5 bases and J by 4 bases, 22 bases remained unmatched. CDR1 and CDR2 (germline): SGHTA, FQGTGA. CDR3 nucleotides: TGTGCCAGCAGCCCTGGACCCGGGTTCGTCCGGGACAGAGCCACCGGGGAGCTGTTTTTT. Its protein product is CASSPGPGFVRDRATGELFF.

The chain uses TRBV11-3 and TRBJ2-3; 9 nucleotides line up with TRBD1. V shed 10 bases, J shed 4 bases, and the junction held 9 bases outside the gene matches. Germline CDR1 is SGHNT and CDR2 is YENEEA. CDR3 length: 14 residues. CDR3 DNA: TGTGCCACCGCGACAGGGGGTGACGCAGATACGCAGTATTTT. The encoded protein is CATATGGDADTQYF.

The gene calls are TRBV11-2 and TRBJ2-6; D not certain. Trimming took off 6 bases at V and 1 base at J, with 4 bases between the two ends. This CDR3 region has 13 residues. Germline-derived CDR1 and CDR2 are SGHAT and FQNNGV. DNA for the CDR3: TGTGCCAGCAGTCCGTCTGGGGCCAACGTCCTGACTTTC. This encodes CASSPSGANVLTF.

As DNA, the CDR3 is TGTGCCAGCAGGAAAGCGGGGGGTCCCTACGAGCAGTACTTC. Amino acids: CASRKAGGPYEQYF. The gene calls are TRBV5-4 and TRBJ2-7, with 9 bases aligning to TRBD2. The CDR3 runs to 14 residues. Germline CDR1 and CDR2: SGHNT and YYREEE (reference sequence). Trimming removed 5 bases from V and 2 bases from J; junction bases left unmatched: 5.

The genes are TRBV9 and TRBJ2-2; 9 bases are shared with TRBD2. The V segment lost 7 bases and the J segment 4 bases; nucleotides outside the gene matches: 8. The V gene's germline CDR1 is SGDLS and CDR2 YYNGEE. The length of the CDR3 is 15 residues. CDR3 nucleotide sequence: TGTGCCAGCGGCCCGACAGCGGGGGGCACCGGGGAGCTGTTTTTT. Translating it yields CASGPTAGGTGELFF.

J is TRBJ2-1 and V is TRBV5-1, with 11 bases aligning to TRBD2. With V trimmed by 4 bases and J by 9 bases, 6 bases remained unmatched. Looked up from germline, CDR1 is SGHRS and CDR2 is YFSETQ. There are 14 residues in the CDR3. DNA for the CDR3: TGCGCCAGCAGCCTCTTTCTAGCGGGGGGTGAGCAGTTCTTC. Translating gives CASSLFLAGGEQFF.

The genes are TRBV9 and TRBJ2-4; D is perhaps TRBD1 (6 bases). Germline-derived CDR1 and CDR2 are SGDLS and YYNGEE. The V gene lost 3 bases and the J gene lost 7 bases, with 17 bases spanning the gap. The CDR3 is 15 amino acids. The CDR3 loop is CASSANRERGNIQYF. The CDR3 region has the DNA TGTGCCAGCAGCGCAAACAGGGAGAGGGGGAACATTCAGTACTTC. The full variable domain, in which reference TRBV9 and TRBJ2-4 provide the parts outside the CDR3, is DSGVTQTPKHLITATGQRVTLRCSPRSGDLSVYWYQQSLDQGLQFLIQYYNGEERAKGNILERFSAQQFPDLHSELNLSSLELGDSALYFCASSANRERGNIQYFGAGTRLSVL.

V is TRBV2 and J is TRBJ2-1; 9 bases map to TRBD1. The CDR3 extends over 15 amino acids. Trimming cost V 6 bases and J 6 bases; bases outside gene matches: 9. Germline V lookup: CDR1 SNHLY, CDR2 FYNNEI. CDR3 DNA sequence: TGTGCCAGCAGGGCGGGACAGGGAAGGGTCAATGAGCAGTTCTTC. Residues: CASRAGQGRVNEQFF.

This clone was found a few times. This rearrangement joins TRBV9 to TRBJ1-4; 10 nucleotides line up with TRBD1. CDR3 length equals 15 residues. In germline, CDR1 is SGDLS, CDR2 YYNGEE. After removal of 4 bases from V and 4 bases from J, the junction contained 4 bases not matched to a gene. DNA of the CDR3: TGTGCCAGCAGCTGGGGGACAGGGGTTAATGAAAAACTGTTTTTT. This codes for CASSWGTGVNEKLFF. The variable domain in full, completed from reference TRBV9 and TRBJ1-4, reads DSGVTQTPKHLITATGQRVTLRCSPRSGDLSVYWYQQSLDQGLQFLIQYYNGEERAKGNILERFSAQQFPDLHSELNLSSLELGDSALYFCASSWGTGVNEKLFFGSGTQLSVL.

In DNA form, the CDR3 reads TGTGCCAGCAGCTGGGGGACAGGGGAGCCAGCGACCGGAAACACCATATATTTT. Encoded protein: CASSWGTGEPATGNTIYF. The chain couples TRBV6-2 or TRBV6-3 to TRBJ1-3; 10 bases agree with TRBD1. The CDR3 length is 18 residues. Trimming removed 6 bases from V and 4 bases from J; junction bases left unmatched: 15. Germline V gene data show CDR1 as MNHEY and CDR2 as SVGEGT.

V usage is TRBV7-9 and J usage is TRBJ1-3; D is uncertain. Per germline, CDR1 SEHNR and CDR2 FQNEAQ (reference sequence). This CDR3 contains 14 residues. The V gene lost 1 base and the J gene lost 0 bases, with 4 bases spanning the gap. The CDR3 here is CASSLGHSGNTIYF. The CDR3 DNA reads as TGTGCCAGCAGCTTAGGGCACTCTGGAAACACCATATATTTT.

This chain uses TRBV3-1 (or the pseudogene TRBV3-2) with TRBJ2-3; possibly TRBD2 for D (6 bases). Germline V CDR1 and CDR2: LGHDT, YNNKEL (reference sequence). Trimming left V 4 bases short and J 1 base short, with 9 bases between. CDR3 length equals 14 residues. The CDR3 sequence: CASSPRGGTDTQYF. CDR3 bases: TGTGCCAGCAGCCCCCGCGGGGGCACAGATACGCAGTATTTT.

V is TRBV5-6 and J is TRBJ2-7, with TRBD1 matching over 7 bases. V was clipped by 4 bases and J by 3 bases; unmatched bases: 7. CDR1 and CDR2 from the germline V gene are SGHDT and YYEEEE. This CDR3 spans 14 amino acids. CDR3 sequence (DNA): TGTGCCAGCAGCGGTGGGGACAGCGACTACGAGCAGTACTTC. Translation: CASSGGDSDYEQYF. The full variable domain, its missing parts supplied by reference TRBV5-6 and TRBJ2-7, is DAGVTQSPTHLIKTRGQQVTLRCSPKSGHDTVSWYQQALGQGPQFIFQYYEEEERQRGNFPDRFSGHQFPNYSSELNVNALLLGDSALYLCASSGGDSDYEQYFGPGTRLTVT.

The chain is built from TRBV19 and TRBJ2-7, with D tentatively TRBD2 (6 bases). CDR1 LNHDA and CDR2 SQIVND come from the germline V gene (reference sequence). The CDR3 spans 14 residues. Trimming removed 4 bases from V and 3 bases from J, with 13 bases in between. CDR3 loop: CASSKRTGGYEQYF. In DNA, the CDR3 is TGTGCCAGTAGTAAAAGAACCGGGGGCTACGAGCAGTACTTC.

The genes are TRBV5-6 and TRBJ2-7, with 13 bases fitting TRBD2. The CDR3 covers 17 residues. The germline gives CDR1 SGHDT, CDR2 YYEEEE. Trimming took 4 bases from V and 0 from J; bases not matched to a gene: 7. CDR3 region: CASSGLAGASPSYEQYF. For the CDR3, the DNA is TGTGCCAGCAGCGGACTAGCGGGGGCCAGTCCCTCCTACGAGCAGTACTTC.

This chain joins TRBV18 and TRBJ1-6, with unresolved D. The CDR3 runs to 12 residues. The germline gives CDR1 KGHSH, CDR2 LQKENI. Trimming removed 5 bases at V and 7 bases at J, with 6 bases between. This chain's CDR3 is CASSSINSPLHF. In DNA, the CDR3 is TGTGCCAGCTCATCCATCAATTCACCCCTCCACTTT.

This clone turned up a few times. J is TRBJ2-5 and V is TRBV7-8; D is possibly TRBD2 (5 bases). The germline V gene encodes CDR1 SGHVS and CDR2 FQNEAQ. The CDR3 runs 12 residues. Trimming pared 5 bases from V and 13 bases from J, leaving 17 bases between. Here the CDR3 reads CASSPSAGVRYF. The CDR3 DNA reads as TGTGCCAGCAGCCCTTCTGCCGGGGTGAGGTACTTC.

J is TRBJ2-5 and V is TRBV5-1; TRBD2 is a possible D gene (7 bases). The CDR3 extends over 14 amino acids. Trimming removed 0 bases from V and 3 bases from J, with 9 bases in between. Germline loops: CDR1 SGHRS, CDR2 YFSETQ. The CDR3 DNA is TGCGCCAGCAGCTTGGGAGGGGGGGAAGAGACCCAGTACTTC. Protein sequence: CASSLGGGEETQYF. The variable domain in full, completed from reference TRBV5-1 and TRBJ2-5, reads KAGVTQTPRYLIKTRGQQVTLSCSPISGHRSVSWYQQTPGQGLQFLFEYFSETQRNKGNFPGRFSGRQFSNSRSEMNVSTLELGDSALYLCASSLGGGEETQYFGPGTRLLVL.

This clone has only a few counts. The chain recombines TRBV7-2 with TRBJ1-3; D remains ambiguous. The CDR3 is 17 amino acids. Trimming took 1 base from V and 0 from J, leaving 13 bases between them. Per the germline V gene, CDR1 is SGHTA and CDR2 is FQGNSA. The CDR3 loop reads CASSLVLVSDSGNTIYF. The CDR3 DNA sequence: TGTGCCAGCAGCTTAGTGTTAGTCTCCGACTCTGGAAACACCATATATTTT.

V is TRBV6-5 and J is TRBJ1-5, with 7 bases fitting TRBD1. Germline V gene data show CDR1 as MNHEY and CDR2 as SVGAGI. This CDR3 has 13 amino acids. The V gene end was trimmed by 6 bases and the J gene end by 5 bases; junction bases not matched to a gene: 4. The DNA for the CDR3 is TGTGCCAGCAGCATCACAGGGGATCAGCCCCAGCATTTT. It encodes CASSITGDQPQHF.

The gene calls are TRBV15 and TRBJ2-2; the D gene is possibly TRBD1 (5 bases). This CDR3 has 16 residues. V lost 0 bases and J 1 base, leaving 9 bases between the germline ends. Germline CDR1 LNHNV, CDR2 YYDKDF (reference sequence). Here the CDR3 DNA reads TGTGCCACCAGCAGAGATTCAAGGGGGAACACCGGGGAGCTGTTTTTT. Its translation is CATSRDSRGNTGELFF.

This clone was seen a handful of times. V gene TRBV18 combines with J gene TRBJ2-7; 10 nucleotides line up with TRBD1. The V and J ends lost 3 bases and 2 bases, in that order; junction bases with no gene match: 1. The CDR3 covers 14 residues. Germline CDR1 and CDR2: KGHSH and LQKENI. The CDR3 coding sequence is TGTGCCAGCTCACCCGGACAGGGGGCCTACGAGCAGTACTTC. Translation gives CASSPGQGAYEQYF.

V and J are TRBV29-1 and TRBJ2-5, with D possibly matching TRBD2 (5 bases). Germline V gives CDR1 SQVTM, CDR2 ANQGSEA. The CDR3 covers 10 residues. V lost 6 bases to trimming and J lost 7 bases, with 9 bases between them. The CDR3 region has the DNA TGCAGCGTCGACGAGGGGACCCAGTACTTC. It translates to CSVDEGTQYF.

In its sample, this clone was seen a few times. This rearrangement joins TRBV6-1 to TRBJ1-3; the match to TRBD1 covers 11 bases. This CDR3 is built from 17 residues. CDR1 and CDR2 (germline): MNHNS, SASEGT. V shed 3 bases, J shed 0 bases, and the junction held 4 bases outside the gene matches. As DNA, the CDR3 is TGTGCCAGCAGTGATACCGGGACAGGGGGCTCTGGAAACACCATATATTTT. Protein sequence: CASSDTGTGGSGNTIYF.